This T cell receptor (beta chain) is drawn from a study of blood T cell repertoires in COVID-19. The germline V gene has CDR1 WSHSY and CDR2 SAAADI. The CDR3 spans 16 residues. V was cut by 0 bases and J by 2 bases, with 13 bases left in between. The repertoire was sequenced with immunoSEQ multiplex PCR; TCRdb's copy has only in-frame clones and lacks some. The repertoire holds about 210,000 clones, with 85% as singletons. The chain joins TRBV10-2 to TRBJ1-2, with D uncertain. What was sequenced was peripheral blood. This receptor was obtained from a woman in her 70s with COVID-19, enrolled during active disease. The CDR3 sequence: CASSESAGRRNYGYTF. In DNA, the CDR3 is TGCGCCAGCAGTGAGTCGGCAGGCCGACGGAACTATGGCTACACCTTC.